This TCR beta chain was documented in a study of blood T cell repertoires in COVID-19. Clones were read by immunoSEQ multiplex PCR, and TCRdb kept only the in-frame ones, dropping some. This table holds 400,000 to 550,000 clones, roughly nine tenths found once. Germline V CDR1 and CDR2: MNHEY, SVGEGT. The length of the CDR3 is 15 residues. Trimming removed 6 bases at V and 8 bases at J, with 20 bases between. Participant-reported clinical history was the basis for cohort assignment. Sample: PBMCs or T cells enriched from blood (not recorded which). The chain recombines TRBV6-2 or TRBV6-3 with TRBJ2-1, with D perhaps TRBD2 (6 bases). This TCR was recovered from a woman in her late teens or twenties with acute COVID-19. CDR3 sequence: CASSQGGARGDEQFF. CDR3 nucleotides: TGTGCCAGCAGCCAAGGCGGGGCAAGGGGCGATGAGCAGTTCTTC.